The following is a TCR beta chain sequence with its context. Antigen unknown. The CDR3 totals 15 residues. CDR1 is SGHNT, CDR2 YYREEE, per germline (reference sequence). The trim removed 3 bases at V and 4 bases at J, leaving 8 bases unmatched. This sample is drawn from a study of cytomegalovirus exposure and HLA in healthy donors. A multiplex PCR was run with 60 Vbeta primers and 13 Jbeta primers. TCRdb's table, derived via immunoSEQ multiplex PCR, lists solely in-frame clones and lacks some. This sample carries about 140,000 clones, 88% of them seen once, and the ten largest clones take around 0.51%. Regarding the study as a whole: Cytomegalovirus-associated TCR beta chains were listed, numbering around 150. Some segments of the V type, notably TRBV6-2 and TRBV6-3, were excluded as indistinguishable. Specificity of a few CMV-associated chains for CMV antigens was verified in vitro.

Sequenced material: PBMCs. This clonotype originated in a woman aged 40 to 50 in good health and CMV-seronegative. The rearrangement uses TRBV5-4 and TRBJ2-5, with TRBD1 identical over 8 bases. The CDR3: CASSSLQGAGETQYF. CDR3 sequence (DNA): TGTGCCAGCAGCTCCCTCCAGGGGGCCGGAGAGACCCAGTACTTC.